The source of this TCR beta chain is a study of blood T cell repertoires in COVID-19. Method: immunoSEQ multiplex PCR; TCRdb's copy keeps in-frame clones and lacks some. In the table there are 180,000 or so clones, 76% of which are singletons. Germline V lookup: CDR1 MNHEY, CDR2 SVGEGT. There are 15 residues in the CDR3. With 4 bases clipped from V and 0 bases from J, the junction kept 1 base outside the gene matches. The chain employs TRBV6-2 or TRBV6-3 and TRBJ2-3, with TRBD2 identical over 10 bases. The origin of this receptor is a woman aged 45-59 years with active or convalescent COVID-19. Sequencing was performed on peripheral blood. CDR3 sequence (DNA): TGTGCCAGCAGTTTGACTAGCGGGAGCACAGATACGCAGTATTTT. Translation: CASSLTSGSTDTQYF.